Below are 8 T cell receptor beta chains sequenced from a single sample in a study of blood T cell repertoires in COVID-19. Assay: immunoSEQ multiplex PCR; the TCRdb copy retains only in-frame clones and omits some. Of 150,000 to 200,000 clones listed, 76% were seen once; the top ten hold about a sixth. The sequenced material came from PBMCs or T cells enriched from blood (not recorded which). Receptors were obtained from a woman in her 50s with acute COVID-19.

The chain uses TRBV18 and TRBJ2-2, with D perhaps TRBD1 (5 bases). Germline V gene sequence: CDR1 KGHSH, CDR2 LQKENI. Trimming left V 3 bases short and J 8 bases short, with 19 bases between. The CDR3 is 16 residues long. The CDR3 here is CASSPARAQGGGELFF. CDR3 DNA: TGTGCCAGCTCACCCGCCCGGGCTCAGGGCGGAGGGGAGCTGTTTTTT.

The chain has TRBV29-1 and TRBJ2-5; a weak D match, TRBD2 (6 bases). V lost 4 bases and J 2 bases, leaving 11 bases between the germline ends. This CDR3 has 13 residues. In germline, CDR1 is SQVTM, CDR2 ANQGSEA. CDR3 residues: CSVVGGKQETQYF. The DNA of the CDR3 is TGCAGCGTTGTGGGGGGAAAGCAAGAGACCCAGTACTTC. Drawing the rest from reference TRBV29-1 and TRBJ2-5, the complete variable domain is SAVISQKPSRDICQRGTSLTIQCQVDSQVTMMFWYRQQPGQSLTLIATANQGSEATYESGFVIDKFPISRPNLTFSTLTVSNMSPEDSSIYLCSVVGGKQETQYFGPGTRLLVL.

This clone was seen only once. The rearrangement links TRBV19 to TRBJ2-1, with D perhaps TRBD1 (6 bases). Between the trimmed V and J ends, which lost 6 bases and 1 base, there was a span of 13 bases. CDR3 length: 15 amino acids. Looked up from germline, CDR1 is LNHDA and CDR2 is SQIVND (reference sequence). In nucleotides, the CDR3 is TGTGCCAGTAGACCAGGGGCGGTGTCCTACAATGAGCAGTTCTTC. This encodes CASRPGAVSYNEQFF. The whole variable domain, filled in from reference TRBV19 and TRBJ2-1, reads DGGITQSPKYLFRKEGQNVTLSCEQNLNHDAMYWYRQDPGQGLRLIYYSQIVNDFQKGDIAEGYSVSREKKESFPLTVTSAQKNPTAFYLCASRPGAVSYNEQFFGPGTRLTVL.

The V call is TRBV21-1, the J call TRBJ2-7; the table gives TRBD1 as D, unverified against the DNA. TRBV21-1 is labeled a pseudogene. There are 18 residues in the CDR3. In DNA form, the CDR3 reads TGTGCCAGCAGCAAAGCCCTACCTGGGGGCTTTCTTTCCTACGAGCAGTACGTC. Residues: CASSKALPGGFLSYEQYV.

This clone was found a few times. V and J are TRBV5-1 and TRBJ1-1, with D uncertain. Per the germline V gene, CDR1 is SGHRS and CDR2 is YFSETQ. V gave up 2 bases and J gave up 5 bases, with 13 bases separating them. The CDR3 is 14 residues long. CDR3 region: CASSFWVSETEAFF. The CDR3 DNA reads as TGCGCCAGCAGCTTTTGGGTCTCGGAGACTGAAGCTTTCTTT.

The chain carries TRBV6-5 and TRBJ1-1; unclear D gene. Between the trimmed V and J ends, which lost 6 bases and 0 bases, there was a span of 14 bases. The CDR3 covers 15 residues. Germline CDR1 and CDR2: MNHEY and SVGAGI. The CDR3 DNA reads as TGTGCCAGCAGCCCCCACGGCAGGATGAACACTGAAGCTTTCTTT. Amino acid sequence: CASSPHGRMNTEAFF.

The chain combines TRBV9 with TRBJ1-5; a weak D match, TRBD1 (5 bases). V was pared by 4 bases and J by 1 base, with 15 bases between. There are 16 residues in the CDR3. CDR1 SGDLS and CDR2 YYNGEE come from the germline V gene. The CDR3 DNA sequence: TGTGCCAGCAGCCCCACCGACAGTCTGAGCAATCAGCCCCAGCATTTT. Translation: CASSPTDSLSNQPQHF.

The V gene is TRBV11-1, the J gene TRBJ2-3, with D possibly TRBD2 on 7 matching bases. CDR1 and CDR2 from the germline V gene are SGHAT and FQDESV (reference sequence). This CDR3 comprises 15 residues. V was pared by 4 bases and J by 2 bases, with 13 bases between. The CDR3 bases are TGTGCCAGCAGCTCCTTGGGGGGGCACACAGATACGCAGTATTTT. It is translated as CASSSLGGHTDTQYF.